The clone carrying this TCR beta chain turned up a few times. No antigen is known for it. The entry originates in a study of T cell repertoires in cytomegalovirus infection. Study in general: Matching HLA type and CMV infection were both indicated by public TCR beta signatures.

Study-level findings and limits: Carriers of CMV and the relevant HLA type were discriminated by public TCR beta frequency.

TCRdb ran MiXCR on the reads and lists one entry per CDR3 protein. The top ten hold almost 25% of the sample, which has about 180,000 distinct CDR3 sequences, about a sixth seen once. Trimming removed 3 bases at V and 1 base at J, with 13 bases between. The CDR3 has 15 amino acids. Germline V gene lookup returns CDR1 SGHAT and CDR2 FQNNGV. J is TRBJ2-7 and V is TRBV11-2, with D tentatively TRBD1 (5 bases). This TCR came from a human donor in good health (CMV status not recorded). Some clones in this sample may be carry-over from other donors' samples. The sample comprised CD8+ T cells from PBMCs. The CDR3 sequence: CASSLGQDESYEQYF. In DNA form, the CDR3 reads TGTGCCAGCAGCTTGGGGCAGGACGAATCCTACGAGCAGTACTTC.